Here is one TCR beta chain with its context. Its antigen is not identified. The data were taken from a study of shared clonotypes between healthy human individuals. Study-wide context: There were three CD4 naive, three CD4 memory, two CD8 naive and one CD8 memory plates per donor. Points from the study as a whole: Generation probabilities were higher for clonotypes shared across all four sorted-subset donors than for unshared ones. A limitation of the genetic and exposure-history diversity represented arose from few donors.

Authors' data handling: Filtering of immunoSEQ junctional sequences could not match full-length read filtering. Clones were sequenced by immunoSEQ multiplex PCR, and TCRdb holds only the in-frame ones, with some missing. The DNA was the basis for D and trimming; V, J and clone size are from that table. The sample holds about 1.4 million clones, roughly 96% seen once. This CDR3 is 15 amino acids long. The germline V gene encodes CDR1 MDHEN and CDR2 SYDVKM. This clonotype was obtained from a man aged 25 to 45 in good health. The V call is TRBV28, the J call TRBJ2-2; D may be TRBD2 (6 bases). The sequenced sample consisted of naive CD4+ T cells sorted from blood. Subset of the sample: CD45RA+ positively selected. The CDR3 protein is CAIPAGLFNTGELFF. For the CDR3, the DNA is TGTGCAATACCGGCGGGGCTCTTTAACACCGGGGAGCTGTTTTTT.